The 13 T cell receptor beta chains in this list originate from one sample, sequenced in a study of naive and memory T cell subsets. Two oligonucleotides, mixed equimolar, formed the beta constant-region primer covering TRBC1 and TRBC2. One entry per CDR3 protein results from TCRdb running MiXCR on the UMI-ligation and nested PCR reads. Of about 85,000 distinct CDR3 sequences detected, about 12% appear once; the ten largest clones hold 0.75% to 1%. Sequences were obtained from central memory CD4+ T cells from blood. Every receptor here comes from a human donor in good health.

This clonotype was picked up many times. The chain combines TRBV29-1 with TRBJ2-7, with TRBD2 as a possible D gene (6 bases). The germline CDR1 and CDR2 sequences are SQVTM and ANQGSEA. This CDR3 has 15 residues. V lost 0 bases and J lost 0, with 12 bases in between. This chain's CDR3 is CSVEERGPSSYEQYF. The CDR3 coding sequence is TGCAGCGTTGAAGAGCGGGGCCCCAGCTCCTACGAGCAGTACTTC.

The CDR3 DNA reads TGCGCCAGCAGCTTGGCGGGAGCAATATACGGCACTGAAGCTTTCTTT. It codes for CASSLAGAIYGTEAFF. The chain is built from TRBV5-1 and TRBJ1-1; no definite D call. Trimming shortened V by 0 bases and J by 4 bases, and 16 bases separated the two germline ends. The CDR3 is made up of 16 amino acids. Germline V lookup: CDR1 SGHRS, CDR2 YFSETQ.

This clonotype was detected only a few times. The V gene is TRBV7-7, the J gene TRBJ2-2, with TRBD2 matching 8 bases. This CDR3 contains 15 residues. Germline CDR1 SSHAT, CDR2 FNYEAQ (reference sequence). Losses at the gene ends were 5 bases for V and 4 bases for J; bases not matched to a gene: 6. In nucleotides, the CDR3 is TGTGCCAGCAGCCCAGGGACTAGTGCCACCGGGGAGCTGTTTTTT. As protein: CASSPGTSATGELFF. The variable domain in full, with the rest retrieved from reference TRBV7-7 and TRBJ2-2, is GAGVSQSPRYKVTKRGQDVTLRCDPISSHATLYWYQQALGQGPEFLTYFNYEAQPDKSGLPSDRFSAERPEGSISTLTIQRTEQRDSAMYRCASSPGTSATGELFFGEGSRLTVL.

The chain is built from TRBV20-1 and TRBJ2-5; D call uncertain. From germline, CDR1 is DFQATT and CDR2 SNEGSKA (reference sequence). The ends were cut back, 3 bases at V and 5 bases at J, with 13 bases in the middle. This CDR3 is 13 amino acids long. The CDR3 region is CSASSPPEETQYF. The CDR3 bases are TGCAGTGCTAGCTCGCCGCCGGAGGAGACCCAGTACTTC.

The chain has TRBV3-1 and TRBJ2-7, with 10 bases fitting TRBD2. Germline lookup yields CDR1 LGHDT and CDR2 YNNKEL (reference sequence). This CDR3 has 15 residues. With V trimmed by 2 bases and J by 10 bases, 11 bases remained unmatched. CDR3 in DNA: TGTGCCAGCAGCCAAACGACTAGCGGGTATGGATTTCAGTACTTC. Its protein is CASSQTTSGYGFQYF.

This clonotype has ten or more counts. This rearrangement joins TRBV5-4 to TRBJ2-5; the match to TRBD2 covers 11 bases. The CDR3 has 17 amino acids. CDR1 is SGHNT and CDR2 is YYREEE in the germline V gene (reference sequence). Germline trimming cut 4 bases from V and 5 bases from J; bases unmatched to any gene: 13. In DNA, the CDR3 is TGTGCCAGCAGCCCCAAAATAGCGGGAGGGCCGCGTGAGACCCAGTACTTC. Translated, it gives CASSPKIAGGPRETQYF.

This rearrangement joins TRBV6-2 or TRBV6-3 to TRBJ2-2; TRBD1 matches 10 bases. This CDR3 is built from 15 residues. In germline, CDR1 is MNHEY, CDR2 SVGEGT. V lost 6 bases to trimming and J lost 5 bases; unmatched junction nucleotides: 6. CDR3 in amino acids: CASRDRGLGTGELFF. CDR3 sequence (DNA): TGTGCCAGCAGAGACAGGGGGCTCGGTACCGGGGAGCTGTTTTTT.

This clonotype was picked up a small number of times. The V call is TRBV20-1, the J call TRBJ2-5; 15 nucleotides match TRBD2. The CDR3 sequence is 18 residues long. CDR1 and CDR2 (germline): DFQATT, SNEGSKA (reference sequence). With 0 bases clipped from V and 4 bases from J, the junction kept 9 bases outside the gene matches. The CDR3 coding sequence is TGCAGTGCTAGAGATCTGCGGACTAGCGGGAGGGCTGGAGAGACCCAGTACTTC. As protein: CSARDLRTSGRAGETQYF.

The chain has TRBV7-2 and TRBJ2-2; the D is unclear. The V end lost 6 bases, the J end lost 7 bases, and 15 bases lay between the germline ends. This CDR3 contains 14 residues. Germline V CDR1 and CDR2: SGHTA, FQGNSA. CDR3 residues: CASRPQTSHGELFF. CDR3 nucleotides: TGTGCCAGCAGACCACAGACCAGCCACGGGGAGCTGTTTTTT.

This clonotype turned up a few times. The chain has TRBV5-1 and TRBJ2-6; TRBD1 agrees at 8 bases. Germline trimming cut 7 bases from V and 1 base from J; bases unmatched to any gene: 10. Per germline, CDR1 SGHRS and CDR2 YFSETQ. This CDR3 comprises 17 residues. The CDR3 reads CASCNGQGRSGANVLTF. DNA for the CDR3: TGCGCCAGCTGTAACGGACAGGGTCGGTCTGGGGCCAACGTCCTGACTTTC. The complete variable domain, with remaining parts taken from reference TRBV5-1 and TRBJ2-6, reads KAGVTQTPRYLIKTRGQQVTLSCSPISGHRSVSWYQQTPGQGLQFLFEYFSETQRNKGNFPGRFSGRQFSNSRSEMNVSTLELGDSALYLCASCNGQGRSGANVLTFGAGSRLTVL.

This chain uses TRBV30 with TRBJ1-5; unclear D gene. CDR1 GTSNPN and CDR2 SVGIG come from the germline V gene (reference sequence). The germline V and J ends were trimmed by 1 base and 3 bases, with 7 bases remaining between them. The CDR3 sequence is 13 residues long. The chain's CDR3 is CAWSANLNQPQHF. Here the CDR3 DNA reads TGTGCCTGGAGTGCTAATCTCAATCAGCCCCAGCATTTT. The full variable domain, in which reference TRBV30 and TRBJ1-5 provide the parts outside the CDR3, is SQTIHQWPATLVQPVGSPLSLECTVEGTSNPNLYWYRQAAGRGLQLLFYSVGIGQISSEVPQNLSASRPQDRQFILSSKKLLLSDSGFYLCAWSANLNQPQHFGDGTRLSIL.

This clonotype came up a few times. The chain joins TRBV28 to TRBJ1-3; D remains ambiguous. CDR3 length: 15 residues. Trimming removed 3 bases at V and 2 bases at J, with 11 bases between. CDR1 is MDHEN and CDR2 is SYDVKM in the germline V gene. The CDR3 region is CASSLAGKTGNTIYF. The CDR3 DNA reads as TGTGCCAGCAGTTTGGCGGGGAAGACTGGAAACACCATATATTTT.

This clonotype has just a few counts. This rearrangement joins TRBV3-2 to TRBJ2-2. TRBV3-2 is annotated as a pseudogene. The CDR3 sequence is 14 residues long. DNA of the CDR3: TGTGCCAGCAGCCAAGATTTGTTCACCGGGGAGCTGTTTTTT. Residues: CASSQDLFTGELFF.